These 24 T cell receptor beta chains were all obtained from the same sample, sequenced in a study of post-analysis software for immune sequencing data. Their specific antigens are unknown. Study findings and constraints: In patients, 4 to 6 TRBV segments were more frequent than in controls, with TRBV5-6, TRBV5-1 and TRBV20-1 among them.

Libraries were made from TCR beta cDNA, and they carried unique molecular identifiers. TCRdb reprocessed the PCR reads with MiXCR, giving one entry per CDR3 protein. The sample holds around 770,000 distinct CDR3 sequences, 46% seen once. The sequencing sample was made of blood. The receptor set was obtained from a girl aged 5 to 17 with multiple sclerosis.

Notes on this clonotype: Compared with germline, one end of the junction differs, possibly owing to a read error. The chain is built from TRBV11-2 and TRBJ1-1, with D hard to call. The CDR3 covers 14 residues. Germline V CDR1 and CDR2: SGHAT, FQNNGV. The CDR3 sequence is CAGSPRRVNTEAFF. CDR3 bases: TGTGCCGGCAGCCCCCGAAGGGTGAACACTGAAGCTTTCTTT.

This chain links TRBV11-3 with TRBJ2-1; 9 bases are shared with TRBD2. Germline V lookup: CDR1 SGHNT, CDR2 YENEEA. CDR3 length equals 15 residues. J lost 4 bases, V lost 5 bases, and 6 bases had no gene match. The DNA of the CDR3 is TGTGCCAGCAGCCCCCGGACTAGCGCGTACAATGAGCAGTTCTTC. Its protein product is CASSPRTSAYNEQFF.

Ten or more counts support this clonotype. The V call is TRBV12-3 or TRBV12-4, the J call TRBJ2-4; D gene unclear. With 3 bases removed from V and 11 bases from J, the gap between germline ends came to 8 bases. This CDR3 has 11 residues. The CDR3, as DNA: TGTGCCAGCAGTTTGGCAAGTTTTCAGTACTTC. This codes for CASSLASFQYF.

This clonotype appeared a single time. The CDR3 is CASSLQAYRDNQETQYF. CDR3 DNA: TGTGCCAGCAGCCTACAGGCATACCGGGACAACCAAGAGACCCAGTACTTC. V gene TRBV11-1 combines with J gene TRBJ2-5, with D tentatively TRBD1 (6 bases). The V gene's germline CDR1 is SGHAT and CDR2 FQDESV (reference sequence). The CDR3 has 17 amino acids. V shed 5 bases and J shed 0 bases, with 19 bases lying between them. Complete variable domain (other parts from reference TRBV11-1 and TRBJ2-5): EAEVAQSPRYKITEKSQAVAFWCDPISGHATLYWYRQILGQGPELLVQFQDESVVDDSQLPKDRFSAERLKGVDSTLKIQPAELGDSAMYLCASSLQAYRDNQETQYFGPGTRLLVL.

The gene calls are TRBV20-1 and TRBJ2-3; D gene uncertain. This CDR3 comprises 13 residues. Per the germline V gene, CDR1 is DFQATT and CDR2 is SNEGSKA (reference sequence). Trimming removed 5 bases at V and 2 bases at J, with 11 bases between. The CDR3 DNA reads TGCAGTGCTTCCAGACCTTTCACAGATACGCAGTATTTT. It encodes CSASRPFTDTQYF.

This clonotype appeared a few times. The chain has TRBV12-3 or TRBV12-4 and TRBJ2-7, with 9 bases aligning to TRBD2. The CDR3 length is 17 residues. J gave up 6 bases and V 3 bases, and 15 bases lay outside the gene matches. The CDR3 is CASSFAPHSGRGGEQYF. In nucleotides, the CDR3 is TGTGCCAGCAGTTTTGCCCCCCATAGCGGGAGAGGGGGCGAGCAGTACTTC.

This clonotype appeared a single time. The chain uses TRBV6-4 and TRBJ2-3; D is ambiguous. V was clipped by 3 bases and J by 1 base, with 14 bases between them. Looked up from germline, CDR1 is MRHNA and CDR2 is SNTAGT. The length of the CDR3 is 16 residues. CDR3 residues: CASSEWETAGTDTQYF. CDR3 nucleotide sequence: TGTGCCAGCAGTGAGTGGGAAACGGCCGGCACAGATACGCAGTATTTT.

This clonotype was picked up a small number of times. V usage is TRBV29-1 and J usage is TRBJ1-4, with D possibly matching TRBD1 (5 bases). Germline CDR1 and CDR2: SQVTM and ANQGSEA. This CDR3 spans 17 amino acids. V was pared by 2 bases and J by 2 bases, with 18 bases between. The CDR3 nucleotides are TGCAGCGTTGAATTGGCAGGGCTGATTGATACTAATGAAAAACTGTTTTTT. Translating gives CSVELAGLIDTNEKLFF. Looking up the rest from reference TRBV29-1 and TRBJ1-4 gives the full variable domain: SAVISQKPSRDICQRGTSLTIQCQVDSQVTMMFWYRQQPGQSLTLIATANQGSEATYESGFVIDKFPISRPNLTFSTLTVSNMSPEDSSIYLCSVELAGLIDTNEKLFFGSGTQLSVL.

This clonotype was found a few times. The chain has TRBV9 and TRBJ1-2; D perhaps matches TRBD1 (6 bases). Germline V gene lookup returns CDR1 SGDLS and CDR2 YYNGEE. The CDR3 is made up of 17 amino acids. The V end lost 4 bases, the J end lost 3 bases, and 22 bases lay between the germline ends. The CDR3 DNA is TGTGCCAGCAGCCACCCCTCTAAGGGGGGGGCTGACTATGGCTACACCTTC. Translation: CASSHPSKGGADYGYTF.

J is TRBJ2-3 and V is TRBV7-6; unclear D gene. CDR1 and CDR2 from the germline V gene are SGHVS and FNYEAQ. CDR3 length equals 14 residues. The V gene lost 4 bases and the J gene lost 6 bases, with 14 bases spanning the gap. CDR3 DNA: TGTGCCAGCAGCTATACTACCGAGTCGGATACGCAGTATTTT. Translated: CASSYTTESDTQYF.

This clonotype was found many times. This CDR3 is CSARASGGPAYEQYF. CDR3 bases: TGCAGTGCTAGAGCGTCGGGCGGGCCCGCCTACGAGCAGTACTTC. The rearrangement joins TRBV20-1 to TRBJ2-7, with D possibly matching TRBD2 (5 bases). Germline CDR1 is DFQATT and CDR2 is SNEGSKA (reference sequence). Trimming took off 1 base at V and 2 bases at J, with 15 bases between the two ends. The CDR3 runs 15 residues.

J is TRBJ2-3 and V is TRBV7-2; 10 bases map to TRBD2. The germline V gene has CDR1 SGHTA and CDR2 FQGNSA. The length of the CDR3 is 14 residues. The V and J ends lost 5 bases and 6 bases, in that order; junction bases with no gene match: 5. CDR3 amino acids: CASSVGGLADTQYF. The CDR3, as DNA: TGTGCCAGCAGCGTAGGGGGACTAGCGGATACGCAGTATTTT.

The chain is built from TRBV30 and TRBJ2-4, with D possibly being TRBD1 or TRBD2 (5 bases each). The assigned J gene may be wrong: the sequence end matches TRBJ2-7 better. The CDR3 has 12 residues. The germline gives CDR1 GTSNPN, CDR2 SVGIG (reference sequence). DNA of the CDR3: TGTGCCTGGAGTGGGGGGACCTACGAGCAGTACTTC. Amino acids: CAWSGGTYEQYF.

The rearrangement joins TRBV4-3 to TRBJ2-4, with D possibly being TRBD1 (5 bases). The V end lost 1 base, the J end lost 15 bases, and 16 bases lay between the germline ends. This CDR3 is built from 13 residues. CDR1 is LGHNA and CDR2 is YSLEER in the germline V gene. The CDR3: CASSQARGAAPYF. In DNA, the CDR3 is TGCGCCAGCAGCCAAGCCCGTGGGGCCGCGCCGTACTTC.

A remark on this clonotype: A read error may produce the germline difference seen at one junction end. The CDR3 DNA sequence: TGTGCCAACAGTTACGGCCGGGACCTATTCTACGAGCAGTACTTC. Translation: CANSYGRDLFYEQYF. This chain uses TRBV6-2 or TRBV6-3 with TRBJ2-7, with D perhaps matching TRBD1 or TRBD2 (5 bases each). CDR3 length: 15 residues. Germline CDR1 is MNHEY and CDR2 is SVGEGT.

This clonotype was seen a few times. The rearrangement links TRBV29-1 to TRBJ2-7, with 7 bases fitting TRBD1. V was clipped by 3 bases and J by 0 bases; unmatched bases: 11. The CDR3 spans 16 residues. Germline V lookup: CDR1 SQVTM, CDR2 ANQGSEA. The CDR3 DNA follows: TGCAGCGTTGAGCCGGGACAGCTTACCTACTCCTACGAGCAGTACTTC. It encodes CSVEPGQLTYSYEQYF.

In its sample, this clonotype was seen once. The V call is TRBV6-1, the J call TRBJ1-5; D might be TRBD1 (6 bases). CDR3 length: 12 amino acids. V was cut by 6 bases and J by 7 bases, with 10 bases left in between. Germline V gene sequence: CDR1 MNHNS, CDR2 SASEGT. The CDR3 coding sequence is TGTGCCAGCAGAACAGGGAACCAGCCCCAGCATTTT. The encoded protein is CASRTGNQPQHF.

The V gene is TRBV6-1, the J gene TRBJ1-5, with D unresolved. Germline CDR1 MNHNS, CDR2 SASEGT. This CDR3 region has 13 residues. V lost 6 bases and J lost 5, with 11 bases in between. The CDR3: CASSKKRDQPQHF. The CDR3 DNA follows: TGTGCCAGCAGCAAAAAGAGGGATCAGCCCCAGCATTTT.

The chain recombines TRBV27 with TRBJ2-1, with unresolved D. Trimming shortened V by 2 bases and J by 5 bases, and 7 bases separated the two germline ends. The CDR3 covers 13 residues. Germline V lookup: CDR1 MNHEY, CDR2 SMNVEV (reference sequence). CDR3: CASSLVQNNEQFF. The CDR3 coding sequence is TGTGCCAGCAGTTTAGTACAGAACAATGAGCAGTTCTTC.

This CDR3 is CSVVGGETQYF. CDR3 in DNA: TGCAGCGTTGTTGGAGGGGAGACCCAGTACTTC. The chain joins TRBV29-1 to TRBJ2-5; D is perhaps TRBD2 (6 bases). CDR3 length equals 11 residues. Between the trimmed V and J ends, which lost 4 bases and 5 bases, there was a span of 8 bases. The germline V gene encodes CDR1 SQVTM and CDR2 ANQGSEA. The full variable domain, completed using reference TRBV29-1 and TRBJ2-5, is SAVISQKPSRDICQRGTSLTIQCQVDSQVTMMFWYRQQPGQSLTLIATANQGSEATYESGFVIDKFPISRPNLTFSTLTVSNMSPEDSSIYLCSVVGGETQYFGPGTRLLVL.

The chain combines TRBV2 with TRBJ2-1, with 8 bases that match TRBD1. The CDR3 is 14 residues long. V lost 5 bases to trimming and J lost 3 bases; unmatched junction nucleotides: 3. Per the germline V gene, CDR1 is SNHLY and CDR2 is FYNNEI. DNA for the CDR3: TGTGCCAGCAGTTACGACAGGGGCTACAATGAGCAGTTCTTC. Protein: CASSYDRGYNEQFF.

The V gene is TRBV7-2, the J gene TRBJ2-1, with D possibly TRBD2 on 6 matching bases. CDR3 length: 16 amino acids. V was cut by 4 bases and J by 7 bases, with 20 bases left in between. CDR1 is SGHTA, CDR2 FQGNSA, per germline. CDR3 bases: TGTGCCAGCAGCTCACTCGGGACTTCATTTAGGAATGAGCAGTTCTTC. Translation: CASSSLGTSFRNEQFF.

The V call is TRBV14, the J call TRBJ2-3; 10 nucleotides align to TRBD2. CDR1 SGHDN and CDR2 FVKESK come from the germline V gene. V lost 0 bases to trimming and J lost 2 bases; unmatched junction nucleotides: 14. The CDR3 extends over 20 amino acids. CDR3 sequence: CASSQDWGLASGGATDTQYF. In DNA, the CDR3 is TGTGCCAGCAGCCAAGATTGGGGCTTGGCTAGCGGGGGAGCCACAGATACGCAGTATTTT.

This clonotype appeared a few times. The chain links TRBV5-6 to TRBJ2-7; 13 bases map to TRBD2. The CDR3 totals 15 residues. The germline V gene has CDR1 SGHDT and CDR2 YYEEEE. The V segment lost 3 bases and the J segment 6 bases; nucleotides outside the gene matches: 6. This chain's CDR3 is CASSSLGLAGVEQYF. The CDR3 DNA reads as TGTGCCAGCAGCTCCCTCGGACTAGCGGGAGTCGAGCAGTACTTC.